The present T cell receptor beta chain was sequenced within a study of shared clonotypes between healthy human individuals. In the study overall: Those who served as donors were a couple of women and a few men between the ages of 18 and 49.

Across several immunoSEQ plates, the genomic DNA of each subset was split evenly. The assay was immunoSEQ multiplex PCR, and TCRdb's table has in-frame clones only and misses some. The sample includes roughly 550,000 clones, roughly 96% of them seen just once. Naive CD8 populations comprised CD45RO-negative cells positively selected for CCR7, excluding terminally differentiated effector memory CD45RA+ cells. Germline CDR1 MDHEN, CDR2 SYDVKM. Trimming took off 6 bases at V and 0 bases at J, with 17 bases between the two ends. The CDR3 extends over 16 amino acids. The chain has TRBV28 and TRBJ1-1; D gene ambiguous. The material sequenced was naive CD8+ T cells sorted from blood. This clonotype originated in a woman younger than 45 in good health. The CDR3 bases are TGTGCCAGCAGACCGGTGACCCCCGGGATGAACACTGAAGCTTTCTTT. It is translated as CASRPVTPGMNTEAFF.